This T cell receptor beta chain was obtained from a study of healthy donors' naive CD4 and CD8 T cells. Overall study context: TCR alpha primers covered all functional IMGT alpha gene variants.

A linear amplification protocol produced the TCR libraries from 450 to 500 ng of total RNA. TCRdb used MiXCR to reprocess the reads, holding one entry per CDR3 protein. Of around 180,000 distinct CDR3 sequences listed, over 60% were seen once; the top ten hold less than 2.5%. Naive T cells were sorted: CD4+CD8-CD45RO-CD45RA+ for CD4+, CD8+CD4-CD45RA+CD27bright for CD8+. The length of the CDR3 is 13 residues. V was pared by 4 bases and J by 10 bases, with 12 bases between. Per the germline V gene, CDR1 is SGHRS and CDR2 is YFSETQ. The TCR comes from a pool of human donors in good health; the sample pools cells from several healthy donors. The sample comprised naive CD4+ and CD8+ T cells sorted from blood, pooled from several donors. The chain is built from TRBV5-1 and TRBJ1-6, with D possibly being TRBD1 (6 bases). The CDR3 reads CASSPRGFSPLHF. The CDR3 coding sequence is TGCGCCAGCAGCCCAAGGGGGTTCTCACCCCTCCACTTT. Drawing the rest from reference TRBV5-1 and TRBJ1-6, the complete variable domain is KAGVTQTPRYLIKTRGQQVTLSCSPISGHRSVSWYQQTPGQGLQFLFEYFSETQRNKGNFPGRFSGRQFSNSRSEMNVSTLELGDSALYLCASSPRGFSPLHFGNGTRLTVT.